Reported below is one T cell receptor (beta chain). Its antigen is still unknown. V was clipped by 0 bases and J by 0 bases, with 7 bases between them. The CDR3 is 15 residues long. Per germline, CDR1 SGHRS and CDR2 YFSETQ. Whole-study findings and limits: Tumor Treg TCRs overlapped most with tumor naive CD4+ cells. Tumor memory CD4+ T cell TCR gene usage was found to cluster with blood and lymph node memory CD4+ cells and with lymph node naive CD4+ cells.

After constant-region reverse-primer amplification, full-length variable regions underwent semi-nested PCR with Nested Universal Primer A. A single record per CDR3 protein comes from TCRdb applying MiXCR to the 5' RACE reads. The table lists over 55,000 distinct CDR3 sequences, about 31% of them singletons. CD25-based Treg depletion was applied to purified naive CD4+ T cells. The gene calls are TRBV5-1 and TRBJ2-1; D is ambiguous. Sequencing was carried out using tumor-infiltrating naive CD4+ T cells sorted from the breast tumor. This sample's subset: naive CD4+ T cells, CD4+CD45RA+CD25-. The TCR sequence derives from a female donor with breast cancer. Here the CDR3 DNA reads TGCGCCAGCAGCTTGGAGGTTACCTCCTACAATGAGCAGTTCTTC. Amino acid sequence: CASSLEVTSYNEQFF.